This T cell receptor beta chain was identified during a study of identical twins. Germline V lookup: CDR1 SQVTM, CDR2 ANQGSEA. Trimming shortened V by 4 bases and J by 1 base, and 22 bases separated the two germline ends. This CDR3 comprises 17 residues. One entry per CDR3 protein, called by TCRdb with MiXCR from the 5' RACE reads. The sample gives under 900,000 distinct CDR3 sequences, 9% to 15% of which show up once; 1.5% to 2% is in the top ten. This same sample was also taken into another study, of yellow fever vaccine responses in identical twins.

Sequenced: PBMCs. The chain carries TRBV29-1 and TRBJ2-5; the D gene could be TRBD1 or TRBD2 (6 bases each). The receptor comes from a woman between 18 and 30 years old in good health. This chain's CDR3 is CSVGIYEGGGPQETQYF. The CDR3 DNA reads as TGCAGCGTTGGAATTTATGAGGGGGGCGGCCCCCAAGAGACCCAGTACTTC.